This T cell receptor beta chain was sequenced during a study of early T cells in non-severe SARS-CoV-2 infection. Study as a whole: With bulk RNA from unsorted whole blood as input, sequencing yielded unpaired chains. General study findings and limits: Sequences matched to VDJdb favored anti-spike CD8 responses, while private and CD4 specificities were missed.

Germline CDR1 and CDR2: LGHDT and YNNKEL (reference sequence). The CDR3 is 15 residues long. V shed 0 bases and J shed 3 bases, with 10 bases lying between them. cDNA molecules, individually, were tagged with unique molecular identifiers. TCRdb reanalysed the 5' RACE reads using MiXCR and keeps one entry per CDR3 protein. The sample holds 45,000 to 60,000 distinct CDR3 sequences, roughly 9% seen once. This clonotype was found many times. Its antigen is not identified. The V gene is TRBV3-1, the J gene TRBJ2-3; D is unclear. Sequences were obtained from whole blood. This TCR came from an adult who was a healthcare worker with PCR-confirmed SARS-CoV-2 infection or an uninfected control (not recorded which). CDR3 region: CASSQDLAATDTQYF. The CDR3 coding sequence is TGTGCCAGCAGCCAAGATCTGGCAGCAACAGATACGCAGTATTTT.